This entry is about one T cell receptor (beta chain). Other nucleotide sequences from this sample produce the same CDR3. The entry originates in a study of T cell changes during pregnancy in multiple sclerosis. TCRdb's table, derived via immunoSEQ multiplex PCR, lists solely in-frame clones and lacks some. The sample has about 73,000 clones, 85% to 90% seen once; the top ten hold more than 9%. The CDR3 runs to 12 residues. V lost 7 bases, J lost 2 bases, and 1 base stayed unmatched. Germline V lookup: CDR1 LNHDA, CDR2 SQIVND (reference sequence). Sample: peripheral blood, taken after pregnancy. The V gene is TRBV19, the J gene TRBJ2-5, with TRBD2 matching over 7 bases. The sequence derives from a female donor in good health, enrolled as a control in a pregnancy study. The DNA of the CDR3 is TGTGCCAGTACTAGCGGACAAGAGACCCAGTACTTC. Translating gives CASTSGQETQYF. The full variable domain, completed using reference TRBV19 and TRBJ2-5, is DGGITQSPKYLFRKEGQNVTLSCEQNLNHDAMYWYRQDPGQGLRLIYYSQIVNDFQKGDIAEGYSVSREKKESFPLTVTSAQKNPTAFYLCASTSGQETQYFGPGTRLLVL.